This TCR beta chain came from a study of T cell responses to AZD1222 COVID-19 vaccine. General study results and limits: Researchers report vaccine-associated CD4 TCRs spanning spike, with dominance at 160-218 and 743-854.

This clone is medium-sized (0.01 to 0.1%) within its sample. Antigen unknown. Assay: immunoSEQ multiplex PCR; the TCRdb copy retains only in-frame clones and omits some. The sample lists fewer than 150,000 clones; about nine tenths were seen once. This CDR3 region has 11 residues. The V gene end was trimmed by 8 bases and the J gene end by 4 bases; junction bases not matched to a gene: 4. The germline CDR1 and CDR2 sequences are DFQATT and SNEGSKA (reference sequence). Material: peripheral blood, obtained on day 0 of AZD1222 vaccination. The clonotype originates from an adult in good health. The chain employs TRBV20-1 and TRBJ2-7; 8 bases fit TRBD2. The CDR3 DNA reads TGCAGTTCCGGGACTAGTTACGAGCAGTACTTC. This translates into CSSGTSYEQYF.